Presented here are 27 T cell receptor beta chains from one specimen sequenced in a study of shared clonotypes between healthy human individuals. Assay used: immunoSEQ multiplex PCR; TCRdb lists only in-frame clones, some missing. The sample contains roughly 590,000 clones, about 95% of which appear only once. Only CD45RO-negative cells positively selected for CCR7 counted as naive CD8 cells, so terminally differentiated effector memory CD45RA+ cells were excluded. Material for sequencing was naive CD8+ T cells sorted from blood. These receptors all come from a woman under 40 in good health.

The chain couples TRBV27 to TRBJ1-1; the D is unclear. Trimming took 3 bases from V and 4 from J, leaving 9 bases between them. Germline V gives CDR1 MNHEY, CDR2 SMNVEV (reference sequence). The CDR3 covers 13 residues. The CDR3 DNA sequence: TGTGCCAGCAGTTTGGGCCCGACCACTGAAGCTTTCTTT. Its protein product is CASSLGPTTEAFF.

The chain carries TRBV2 and TRBJ2-7; tentative D call: TRBD2 (5 bases). V shed 7 bases and J shed 1 base, with 14 bases lying between them. Germline V CDR1 and CDR2: SNHLY, FYNNEI. This CDR3 is built from 14 residues. The CDR3 region is CASKGPSSSYEQYF. The CDR3 region has the DNA TGTGCCAGCAAAGGGCCTAGCAGTTCCTACGAGCAGTACTTC.

This clone was detected once. This chain joins TRBV27 and TRBJ2-7, with 9 nucleotides matching TRBD1. The CDR3 has 14 residues. V was clipped by 5 bases and J by 3 bases; unmatched bases: 5. Germline V CDR1 and CDR2: MNHEY, SMNVEV (reference sequence). This CDR3 reads CASSQQTGGYEQYF. CDR3 DNA: TGTGCCAGCAGTCAACAGACAGGGGGCTACGAGCAGTACTTC.

The chain employs TRBV5-4 and TRBJ2-5, with D tentatively TRBD1 (6 bases). Germline V gene data show CDR1 as SGHNT and CDR2 as YYREEE (reference sequence). The CDR3 extends over 14 amino acids. With 4 bases removed from V and 3 bases from J, the gap between germline ends came to 13 bases. The CDR3 bases are TGTGCCAGCAGCCCTACAGGGATTGAAGAGACCCAGTACTTC. Translation gives CASSPTGIEETQYF.

This rearrangement joins TRBV11-2 to TRBJ2-3; 7 positions agree with TRBD2. The V segment lost 1 base and the J segment 6 bases; nucleotides outside the gene matches: 10. Germline assignment: CDR1 SGHAT and CDR2 FQNNGV. The CDR3 covers 16 residues. As DNA, the CDR3 is TGTGCCAGCAGCTTAGTGTGGGGGGGGTCCCAGGATACGCAGTATTTT. Translating it yields CASSLVWGGSQDTQYF.

Comments on this clone: Sequence at one end of the junction differs from germline and may be a read error. This sequence joins TRBV6-1 and TRBJ1-2; unclear D gene. CDR3 length: 14 amino acids. The germline CDR1 and CDR2 sequences are MNHNS and SASEGT. The CDR3 DNA follows: TGTGCCAGCAGTGAGTCGGGCGCTAATTATGGCTACACCTTC. Its protein product is CASSESGANYGYTF.

The gene calls are TRBV11-2 and TRBJ2-3; TRBD2 agrees at 10 bases. Trimming took 1 base from V and 5 from J; bases not matched to a gene: 6. Germline values: CDR1 SGHAT, CDR2 FQNNGV. The CDR3 is made up of 16 amino acids. Here the CDR3 reads CASSLVLAGVIDTQYF. The CDR3 DNA follows: TGTGCCAGCAGCTTAGTTCTAGCGGGAGTGATAGATACGCAGTATTTT.

J is TRBJ2-6 and V is TRBV28; 7 bases fit TRBD1. J was trimmed by 0 bases and V by 2 bases; bases with no gene match: 4. The length of the CDR3 is 17 residues. CDR1 and CDR2 from the germline V gene are MDHEN and SYDVKM. The CDR3 bases are TGTGCCAGCAGTTTAGGGACAGCGCACTCTGGGGCCAACGTCCTGACTTTC. Its translation is CASSLGTAHSGANVLTF.

This clone was counted between two and nine times. The chain uses TRBV6-5 and TRBJ2-2; 8 nucleotides match TRBD1. This CDR3 is 13 amino acids long. V trimming: 11 bases; J trimming: 7 bases; junction bases outside the gene matches: 9. CDR1 is MNHEY and CDR2 is SVGAGI in the germline V gene. The CDR3 protein is CAVGQGAYGELFF. The CDR3 coding sequence is TGTGCCGTCGGGCAGGGGGCATACGGGGAGCTGTTTTTT.

The V gene is TRBV27, the J gene TRBJ1-1, with 7 bases aligning to TRBD1. V lost 5 bases to trimming and J lost 4 bases; unmatched junction nucleotides: 10. The CDR3 runs 15 residues. From germline, CDR1 is MNHEY and CDR2 SMNVEV (reference sequence). CDR3 nucleotides: TGTGCCAGCAGTACACCGGGACAGCTCTTCACTGAAGCTTTCTTT. Its translation: CASSTPGQLFTEAFF.

The chain employs TRBV28 and TRBJ2-5; D may be TRBD1 or TRBD2 (5 bases each). V was trimmed by 3 bases and J by 7 bases, leaving 9 bases between them. This CDR3 has 12 residues. CDR1 is MDHEN and CDR2 is SYDVKM in the germline V gene. The CDR3 sequence is CASSFEGRTQYF. Here the CDR3 DNA reads TGTGCCAGCAGTTTTGAGGGACGGACCCAGTACTTC.

The gene calls are TRBV28 and TRBJ2-7; D is perhaps TRBD2 (5 bases). Germline lookup yields CDR1 MDHEN and CDR2 SYDVKM. V gave up 7 bases and J gave up 3 bases, with 22 bases separating them. This CDR3 is built from 16 residues. The DNA of the CDR3 is TGTGCCAGCAATCCCCCCGGGGTAGGTAAGATCTACGAGCAGTACTTC. Encoded protein: CASNPPGVGKIYEQYF.

The chain has TRBV7-9 and TRBJ1-5; D is ambiguous. The CDR3 has 14 amino acids. Trimming took 4 bases from V and 7 from J, leaving 14 bases between them. CDR1 is SEHNR and CDR2 is FQNEAQ in the germline V gene (reference sequence). Here the CDR3 reads CASSSSPPLQPQHF. The CDR3 bases are TGTGCCAGCAGCTCCTCCCCCCCCCTACAGCCCCAGCATTTT.

This clone has a single count. The chain carries TRBV29-1 and TRBJ2-3, with unresolved D. The ends were cut back, 1 base at V and 2 bases at J, with 7 bases in the middle. The CDR3 runs 13 residues. The germline V gene has CDR1 SQVTM and CDR2 ANQGSEA. Here the CDR3 reads CSVEGWDTDTQYF. In DNA form, the CDR3 reads TGCAGCGTTGAAGGTTGGGACACAGATACGCAGTATTTT.

This CDR3 reads CASSHATWAEQYF. CDR3 bases: TGTGCCAGCAGTCACGCGACTTGGGCCGAGCAGTACTTC. This chain uses TRBV27 with TRBJ2-7; D call uncertain. Germline V gives CDR1 MNHEY, CDR2 SMNVEV (reference sequence). This CDR3 is 13 amino acids long. V was pared by 5 bases and J by 6 bases, with 14 bases between.

The chain carries TRBV5-1 and TRBJ2-2; no clear D gene. The CDR3 is 16 amino acids. V was shortened by 5 bases and J by 2 bases, with 16 bases between the two germline ends. Germline assignment: CDR1 SGHRS and CDR2 YFSETQ. The CDR3 loop is CASSEISDPNTGELFF. CDR3 in DNA: TGCGCCAGCAGTGAAATCTCGGACCCAAACACCGGGGAGCTGTTTTTT.

The rearrangement uses TRBV25-1 and TRBJ1-1; TRBD1 agrees at 9 bases. Germline V lookup: CDR1 MGHDK, CDR2 SYGVNS. The CDR3 totals 11 residues. Trimming took 7 bases from V and 10 from J; bases not matched to a gene: 4. The CDR3 region has the DNA TGTGCCAGCAACTCGGGACAGGGAGCTTTCTTT. Translating it yields CASNSGQGAFF.

The genes are TRBV11-2 and TRBJ2-7; 7 bases align to TRBD1. With 1 base clipped from V and 2 bases from J, the junction kept 2 bases outside the gene matches. The germline V gene has CDR1 SGHAT and CDR2 FQNNGV. This CDR3 has 14 residues. CDR3 in amino acids: CASSLGTGTYEQYF. The CDR3 DNA follows: TGTGCCAGCAGCTTAGGGACAGGAACCTACGAGCAGTACTTC.

This clone showed up just a few times. The rearrangement joins TRBV20-1 to TRBJ1-1, with 7 bases aligning to TRBD1. Unmatched junction bases numbered 0, after V lost 4 bases and J lost 4 bases. Germline assignment: CDR1 DFQATT and CDR2 SNEGSKA (reference sequence). This CDR3 is 11 amino acids long. CDR3 protein: CSATGGTEAFF. The CDR3 bases are TGCAGTGCTACAGGGGGCACTGAAGCTTTCTTT.

The rearrangement links TRBV7-9 to TRBJ1-4; D possibly corresponds to TRBD1 (5 bases). V was trimmed by 5 bases and J by 2 bases, leaving 21 bases between them. This CDR3 has 18 amino acids. Germline V gene data show CDR1 as SEHNR and CDR2 as FQNEAQ (reference sequence). CDR3 in DNA: TGTGCCAGCAGCCCCCCTTTAGGGGCTGGCGACACTAATGAAAAACTGTTTTTT. Protein sequence: CASSPPLGAGDTNEKLFF.

The chain carries TRBV27 and TRBJ1-1; D uncertain. Germline values: CDR1 MNHEY, CDR2 SMNVEV (reference sequence). The CDR3 covers 17 residues. The germline V and J ends were trimmed by 0 bases and 5 bases, with 19 bases remaining between them. DNA for the CDR3: TGTGCCAGCAGTTTATCGAAGGGCCCGGCTCGGGGTACTGAAGCTTTCTTT. This gives the protein CASSLSKGPARGTEAFF.

This clone came up once. This chain joins TRBV4-2 and TRBJ2-2, with unresolved D. The V end lost 4 bases, the J end lost 8 bases, and 14 bases lay between the germline ends. The CDR3 sequence is 14 residues long. CDR1 is LGHNA and CDR2 is YNFKEQ in the germline V gene. In nucleotides, the CDR3 is TGTGCCAGCAGCCTAGGAAGGTGGAAGGGGGAGCTGTTTTTT. Translating gives CASSLGRWKGELFF.

The chain employs TRBV6-5 and TRBJ2-5; 12 bases map to TRBD2. TRBJ2-7 explains the end of the DNA better; the J call may be wrong. Per the germline V gene, CDR1 is MNHEY and CDR2 is SVGAGI. There are 16 residues in the CDR3. As DNA, the CDR3 is TGTGCCAGCAGTTCCGGACTAGCGGGATACCCCTACGAGCAGTACTTC. Translated, it gives CASSSGLAGYPYEQYF.

V is TRBV2 and J is TRBJ1-3; D is uncertain. V shed 6 bases and J shed 0 bases, with 12 bases lying between them. The CDR3 totals 15 residues. Germline CDR1 and CDR2: SNHLY and FYNNEI. The CDR3 protein is CASRPLLSSGNTIYF. CDR3 nucleotide sequence: TGTGCCAGCAGACCTCTGTTGAGCTCTGGAAACACCATATATTTT.

The rearrangement links TRBV7-9 to TRBJ2-5, with 7 bases identical to TRBD1. The CDR3 loop spans 14 amino acids. V gave up 2 bases and J gave up 5 bases; unmatched junction bases: 5. The germline V gene encodes CDR1 SEHNR and CDR2 FQNEAQ (reference sequence). CDR3 DNA sequence: TGTGCCAGCAGCTTATTAGGGGGCCAGGAGACCCAGTACTTC. Its protein is CASSLLGGQETQYF.

The gene calls are TRBV29-1 and TRBJ2-2; 9 bases are shared with TRBD2. This CDR3 is 14 amino acids long. V was pared by 7 bases and J by 4 bases, with 7 bases of the junction left unmatched. Germline CDR1 is SQVTM and CDR2 is ANQGSEA. The CDR3 region is CSADSGRGTGELFF. CDR3 bases: TGCAGCGCTGATAGCGGGAGAGGCACCGGGGAGCTGTTTTTT.

CDR3 nucleotides: TGTGCCAGCAGTCTAATACAGGGATCGGAAAAACTGTTTTTT. Amino acids: CASSLIQGSEKLFF. This chain uses TRBV27 with TRBJ1-4; D is possibly TRBD1 (6 bases). Germline values: CDR1 MNHEY, CDR2 SMNVEV (reference sequence). The CDR3 runs to 14 residues. V lost 5 bases, J lost 8 bases, and 15 bases lay in between.